Listed here are 5 T cell receptor beta chains from one sample, sequenced in a study of T cell responses to AZD1222 COVID-19 vaccine. Using immunoSEQ multiplex PCR, the repertoire was profiled, and TCRdb retains in-frame clones only, with some absent. Altogether about 180,000 clones are present, 70% to 90% being singletons, with the ten largest covering about 4.3%. Sequences were derived from peripheral blood, sampled 28 days after the second dose of the MenACWY control vaccine. The receptor set was obtained from an adult who received the MenACWY meningococcal vaccine as a control.

V gene TRBV14 combines with J gene TRBJ2-1; 13 nucleotides agree with TRBD2. CDR1 and CDR2 from the germline V gene are SGHDN and FVKESK. There are 17 residues in the CDR3. V lost 4 bases, J lost 7 bases, and 10 bases stayed unmatched. This CDR3 reads CASSLRTSGSTTNEQFF. DNA for the CDR3: TGTGCCAGCAGCCTGCGGACTAGCGGGAGTACTACAAATGAGCAGTTCTTC.

This rearrangement joins TRBV7-8 to TRBJ2-5; TRBD1 agrees at 8 bases. Germline V gene lookup returns CDR1 SGHVS and CDR2 FQNEAQ. The V and J ends lost 5 bases and 1 base, in that order; junction bases with no gene match: 3. The CDR3 is 14 amino acids. The CDR3 nucleotides read TGTGCCAGCAGCAAGACAGGGGTCCAAGAGACCCAGTACTTC. It is translated as CASSKTGVQETQYF.

The chain is built from TRBV7-9 and TRBJ1-4, with D possibly matching TRBD1 (6 bases). Trimming shortened V by 3 bases and J by 8 bases, and 19 bases separated the two germline ends. Germline V gene lookup returns CDR1 SEHNR and CDR2 FQNEAQ (reference sequence). The CDR3 totals 16 residues. CDR3 sequence reads: CASSFSLGGGLEKLFF. Written as DNA, the CDR3 is TGTGCCAGCAGCTTCTCCCTTGGAGGGGGGCTAGAAAAACTGTTTTTT. The entire variable domain, with the rest obtained from reference TRBV7-9 and TRBJ1-4, is as follows: DTGVSQNPRHKITKRGQNVTFRCDPISEHNRLYWYRQTLGQGPEFLTYFQNEAQLEKSRLLSDRFSAERPKGSFSTLEIQRTEQGDSAMYLCASSFSLGGGLEKLFFGSGTQLSVL.

The V and J genes are TRBV27 and TRBJ1-5; D is unclear. This CDR3 region has 13 residues. Germline assignment: CDR1 MNHEY and CDR2 SMNVEV (reference sequence). The germline V and J ends were trimmed by 4 bases and 2 bases, with 6 bases remaining between them. CDR3 region: CASSWAGNQPQHF. The CDR3 DNA is TGTGCCAGCAGTTGGGCGGGCAATCAGCCCCAGCATTTT.

The CDR3 is CASGGQGVTEAFF. The CDR3 DNA follows: TGTGCCAGCGGGGGACAGGGCGTAACTGAAGCTTTCTTT. The chain couples TRBV5-4 to TRBJ1-1; 9 nucleotides agree with TRBD1. The V and J ends lost 7 bases and 5 bases, in that order; junction bases with no gene match: 6. The CDR3 covers 13 residues. Germline-derived CDR1 and CDR2 are SGHNT and YYREEE (reference sequence).